This T cell receptor (beta chain) emerged from a study of T cells after yellow fever vaccination. Study outcomes and limitations: The secondary T-cell response peaked on day 5, not day 15, but was weaker.

Germline values: CDR1 SGHTA, CDR2 FQGNSA. CDR3 length: 16 amino acids. V gave up 5 bases and J gave up 4 bases; unmatched junction bases: 11. TCRdb reprocessed the 5' RACE reads via MiXCR and lists one record per CDR3 protein. The data show hundreds of thousands of distinct CDR3 sequences, over 9% seen once. In its sample, this clonotype was seen many times. The antigen remains undetermined. J is TRBJ2-5 and V is TRBV7-2, with 9 bases identical to TRBD2. This receptor was identified in a man aged 25 to 40 who received the YFV17D yellow fever vaccine. Sequencing used PBMCs, obtained on the day of the yellow fever booster vaccination. The CDR3 is CASSQAISGSRETQYF. Here the CDR3 DNA reads TGTGCCAGCAGCCAAGCGATTAGCGGGAGCAGAGAGACCCAGTACTTC.